The present T cell receptor beta chain was sequenced within a study of T cell repertoires in cytomegalovirus infection. Study-level background: Selected CMV epitopes included recently identified HLA-C-restricted ones as well as well-studied HLA-B-restricted ones. An indication of both CMV infection and matching HLA type came from public TCR beta signatures. General study findings and limits: HLA-C-restricted TCR beta clonotypes specific for CMV led the ex vivo response. Using cumulative public TCR beta family frequency, the authors identified those who carried CMV together with the relevant HLA.

This clonotype appeared many times. Antigen unknown. TCRdb re-analysed the reads in MiXCR, keeping a single row per CDR3 protein. This sample has approximately 280,000 distinct CDR3 sequences, with roughly 21% found just once. The CDR3 length is 14 residues. Trimming cost V 5 bases and J 5 bases, with 15 bases left between them. The chain recombines TRBV12-3 or TRBV12-4 with TRBJ1-1; D perhaps matches TRBD1 (5 bases). This specimen was cultured PBMCs, taken from culture after CMV antigen stimulation. The TCR comes from a human donor in good health (CMV status not recorded). Some clones in this sample may be carry-over from other donors' samples. CDR3 amino acids: CASSPQGRETEAFF. The DNA for the CDR3 is TGTGCCAGCAGTCCGCAGGGAAGGGAAACTGAAGCTTTCTTT.